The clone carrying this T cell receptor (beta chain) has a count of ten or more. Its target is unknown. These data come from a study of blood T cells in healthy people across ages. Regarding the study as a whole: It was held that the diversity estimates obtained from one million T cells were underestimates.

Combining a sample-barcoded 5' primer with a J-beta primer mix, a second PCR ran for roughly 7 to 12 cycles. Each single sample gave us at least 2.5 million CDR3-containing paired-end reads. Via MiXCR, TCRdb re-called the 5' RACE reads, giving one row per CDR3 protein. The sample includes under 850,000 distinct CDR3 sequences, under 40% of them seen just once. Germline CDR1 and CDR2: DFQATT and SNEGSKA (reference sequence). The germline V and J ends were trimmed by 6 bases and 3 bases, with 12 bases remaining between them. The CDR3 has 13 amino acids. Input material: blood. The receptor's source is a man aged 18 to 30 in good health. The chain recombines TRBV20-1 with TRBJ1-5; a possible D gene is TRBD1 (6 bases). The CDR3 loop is CSAYGTTNQPQHF. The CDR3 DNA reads TGCAGTGCGTACGGGACAACCAATCAGCCCCAGCATTTT.